The T cell receptor (beta chain) under discussion was sequenced for a study of OX40 agonist ivuxolimab in advanced cancers. Only in-frame clones appear in the TCRdb table, and some are missing; sequencing was by immunoSEQ multiplex PCR. The sample carries about 72,000 clones, roughly four fifths recorded once. The count of this clone is one. Sequences were derived from CD4+ or CD8+ T cells sorted from blood, sampled in a trial of the OX40 agonist ivuxolimab. The TCR was taken from an adult with an advanced solid tumor such as melanoma, head and neck, liver or kidney cancer.

CDR3 protein: CASSPPGVSYNEQFF. The CDR3 nucleotides are TGTGCCAGCTCACCACCAGGGGTTAGCTACAATGAGCAGTTCTTC. This chain connects TRBV18 to TRBJ2-1; possibly TRBD1 for D (5 bases). This CDR3 region has 15 residues. With 0 bases removed from V and 3 bases from J, the gap between germline ends came to 9 bases. Germline V lookup: CDR1 KGHSH, CDR2 LQKENI.